This note documents a single T cell receptor beta chain sequence. At one end, the junction sequence differs from germline, possibly due to a read error. These data are taken from a study of blood T cell repertoires in COVID-19. Whole-study context: The United States, Italy and Spain provided the acute and convalescent COVID-19 samples. T cells, B-cell-depleted T cells, or PBMCs supplied cDNA or gDNA.

In the authors' workflow: Scientists estimated how many nucleated cells there were by amplifying reference gene primers. Repertoires were generated with immunoSEQ multiplex PCR, while TCRdb's copy carries only in-frame clones and drops some. Clonal size and the V and J genes are those of that table, whereas D and trimming came from the DNA. The sample yields 100,000 to 150,000 clones, 60% to 80% seen once. Germline CDR1 reads SGHVS; CDR2 reads FQNEAQ. The CDR3 has 16 amino acids. Material for sequencing was peripheral blood. The receptor comes from an older woman with acute or convalescent COVID-19. This chain links TRBV7-8 with TRBJ2-3; tentative D call: TRBD1 (6 bases). In DNA, the CDR3 is TGTGTCAGCAGCTTATGGGGGCCCGGGGGCACAGATACGCAGTATTTT. This translates into CVSSLWGPGGTDTQYF.